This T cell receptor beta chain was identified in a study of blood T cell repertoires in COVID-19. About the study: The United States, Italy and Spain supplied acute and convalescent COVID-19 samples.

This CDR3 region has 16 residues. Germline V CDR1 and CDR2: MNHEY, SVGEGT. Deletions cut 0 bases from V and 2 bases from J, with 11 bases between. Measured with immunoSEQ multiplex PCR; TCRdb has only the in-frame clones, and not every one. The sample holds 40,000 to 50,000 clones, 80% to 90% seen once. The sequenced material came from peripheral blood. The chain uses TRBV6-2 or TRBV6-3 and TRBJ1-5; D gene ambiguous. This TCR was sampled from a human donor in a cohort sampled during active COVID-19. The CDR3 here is CASSYSPRTGNQPQHF. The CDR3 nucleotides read TGTGCCAGCAGTTACTCCCCAAGAACGGGCAATCAGCCCCAGCATTTT.